A selection of T cell receptor beta chains follows, all from one sample in a study of blood T cell repertoires in COVID-19. Method: immunoSEQ multiplex PCR; TCRdb's copy keeps in-frame clones and lacks some. The sample holds hundreds of thousands of clones, around 89% seen once. Sequenced material: peripheral blood. The receptor set was obtained from a woman aged 45-60 years with active or convalescent COVID-19. CDR3s include the opening cysteine and the closing phenylalanine or tryptophan. D genes are given only for firm matches. Expanded clones get a size class; other rows say once, few or many, or leave the size out.

>once|TRBD2|14|TRBJ2-5|TRBV29-1
CSIARGGGQETQYF
TGCAGCATAGCGCGGGGGGGCGGGCAAGAGACCCAGTACTTC
>NA|NA|12|TRBJ2-5|TRBV30
CAWLTSEETQYF
TGTGCCTGGCTGACTAGTGAAGAGACCCAGTACTTC
>NA|TRBD1|14|TRBJ2-1|TRBV5-6
CASSLVGTAVEQFF
TGTGCCAGCAGCTTGGTCGGGACAGCCGTCGAGCAGTTCTTC
>NA|TRBD1|16|TRBJ1-5|TRBV27
CASSSLRGAPDQPQHF
TGTGCCAGCAGTTCTCTCAGGGGGGCCCCTGATCAGCCCCAGCATTTT
>few|TRBD2|16|TRBJ2-2|TRBV18
CASSPALAGYTGELFF
TGTGCCAGCTCACCTGCCCTAGCGGGATACACCGGGGAGCTGTTTTTT
>NA|NA|15|TRBJ1-6|TRBV27
CASSFNGIGNSPLHF
TGTGCCAGCAGTTTCAACGGGATCGGGAATTCACCCCTCCACTTT
>NA|TRBD1|14|TRBJ1-1|TRBV29-1
CSVTAGTANTEAFF
TGCAGCGTTACAGCCGGGACAGCGAACACTGAAGCTTTCTTT
>NA|TRBD1|17|TRBJ2-1|TRBV19
CASSITGQGASGNEQFF
TGTGCCAGTAGTATAACTGGACAGGGGGCGTCGGGCAATGAGCAGTTCTTC
>NA|TRBD2|14|TRBJ2-1|TRBV27
CASSRRAGLNEQFF
TGTGCCAGCAGCCGGCGAGCGGGACTAAATGAGCAGTTCTTC
>NA|TRBD2|18|TRBJ2-3|TRBV19
CASSPMGPGLAGGDTQYF
TGTGCCAGTAGTCCCATGGGCCCAGGACTAGCTGGAGGGGATACGCAGTATTTT
>NA|TRBD1|14|TRBJ1-2|TRBV6-2/TRBV6-3
CASSTTGGNYGYTF
TGTGCCAGCAGTACGACAGGGGGGAACTATGGCTACACCTTC
>once|TRBD1|11|TRBJ1-1|TRBV20-1
CSAVGTGEAFF
TGCAGTGCCGTAGGGACAGGGGAAGCTTTCTTT
>once|NA|15|TRBJ1-4|TRBV6-5
CASSYGGRVNEKLFF
TGTGCCAGCAGTTATGGCGGGCGCGTGAATGAAAAACTGTTTTTT
>NA|TRBD1|15|TRBJ2-1|TRBV2
CASSDWGQGSDEQFF
TGTGCCAGCAGTGATTGGGGACAGGGAAGCGATGAGCAGTTCTTC
>NA|NA|15|TRBJ1-2|TRBV7-8
CASSLALGVNYGYTF
TGTGCCAGCAGCTTAGCCCTAGGGGTCAACTATGGCTACACCTTC
>NA|TRBD2|13|TRBJ2-7|TRBV6-6
CACSKRGTYEQYF
TGTGCCTGCAGCAAGCGGGGGACCTACGAGCAGTACTTC
>NA|NA|13|TRBJ2-7|TRBV7-2
CASSYDSSYEQYF
TGTGCCAGCAGCTATGACAGCTCCTACGAGCAGTACTTC
>NA|NA|12|TRBJ2-5|TRBV12-5
CASGQTGQTQYF
TGTGCTAGTGGCCAGACTGGCCAGACCCAGTACTTC
>NA|NA|12|TRBJ1-5|TRBV19
CASRQGNQPQHF
TGTGCCAGTCGACAGGGCAATCAGCCCCAGCATTTT
>NA|NA|14|TRBJ2-5|TRBV7-2
CASSRRTAQETQYF
TGTGCCAGCAGCAGACGGACAGCTCAAGAGACCCAGTACTTC
>NA|TRBD2|16|TRBJ2-7|TRBV7-6
CASSPSSGRSSYEQYF
TGTGCCAGCAGCCCCAGTAGCGGGAGGAGCTCCTACGAGCAGTACTTC
>NA|NA|17|TRBJ1-1|TRBV30
CAWSVNSRGWMNTEAFF
TGTGCCTGGAGTGTAAACAGCCGGGGATGGATGAACACTGAAGCTTTCTTT